Sequencing of this TCR beta chain was carried out in a study of blood T cells in healthy people across ages (dated by TCRdb to 2013 to 2016). Notes on the research overall: In model experiments, template switching captured roughly one uniquely barcoded TCR beta cDNA molecule for every two T cells. Using deep sequencing normalized with unique cDNA molecular identifiers, the study measured how TCR beta repertoire diversity changes with age. The donors were divided into four age groups: young (average approximately 16 years), middle-aged (roughly 40), aged (approximately 64) and long-lived (around 80). To avoid experimental bias, donors of different ages were randomly spread across the sequencing lanes. Using the same blood draw, the study looked at two additional independent replicas of 1 million unique cDNA reads for two donors, one aged 18 to 30 and the other aged 80 or older. The study at large found these results: Estimates of total diversity from one million sequenced T cells were regarded as lower bounds and underestimates. The long-lived group showed more naive CD4+ T cells, fewer expanded clones and increased TCR diversity than the aged group, suggesting age selection. Because profiling used bulk unsorted PBMCs, naive and antigen-experienced compartments could not be compared conclusively. Observed TCR beta diversity per million T cells fell roughly linearly with age, and a significant reduction was already apparent by age roughly 41. The CMV infection status of donors was not known, potentially confounding age-related changes in expanded clonotypes. There was a strong correlation between observed TCR beta diversity and the percentage of naive T cells measured by flow cytometry.

On this clonotype itself: The antigen this receptor binds is unknown. The record has no base qualities; no much larger clone is one base away.

The donors were roughly 40 Caucasian individuals from Russia, aged roughly 6 to 100 years, who were systemically healthy. Roughly 9 milliliters of peripheral blood were drawn from each donor into EDTA-treated Vacutainer tubes. Ficoll-Paque density-gradient centrifugation was used to isolate PBMCs, with at least 6.5 million per sample. Total RNA was extracted from PBMCs with Trizol reagent, with at least 5.5 micrograms obtained per sample. For every donor, an aliquot of PBMCs went through flow cytometry to measure the percentages of naive CD45RAhigh/CD27high T cells. Receptor amplification or capture employed 5' RACE. TCRdb shows the sequencer as Illumina HiSeq 2500. A second PCR of roughly 7 to 12 cycles was run with a J-beta primer mix and a sample-barcoded 5' primer. Each TCR beta cDNA molecule received a unique molecular identifier from a template-switch 5' adaptor carrying 12 random nucleotides. Each sample yielded at least 3 million CDR3-containing paired-end reads. First-strand cDNA synthesis was performed from all RNA using the Mint cDNA synthesis kit, with priming by a TRBC-specific oligonucleotide. After uracil-DNA glycosylase treatment, a first 18-cycle PCR used universal primers M1SS and BC2_uni_R on all cDNA. The original methods were these. For normalization, 1 million high-quality reads, each with a distinct molecular identifier, were randomly selected from each sample. Instead of being binned into consensus sequences, reads with shared molecular identifiers were discarded. MiTCR, set to a Q25 quality threshold and the strictest error-elimination algorithm, was used for CDR3 identification, clonotype clustering and error correction. A nonparametric unseen species model using Euler transformation provided a lower-bound estimate of total TCR beta diversity. In TCRdb, the public reads were trimmed at Q25 with fastp and aligned with MiXCR, with productive beta chains retained. Duplicate CDR3 protein sequences are folded into a single record with the most common DNA and genes. The authors' filters were not applied to this entry. This sample has roughly 1,500,000 distinct CDR3 sequences in its table, and approximately 40% of those were observed once. The top ten clonotypes cover approximately 7.9% of the sample.

The receptor comes from a young woman in good health. Sequencing was done on a sample of blood.

The CDR3 sequence is CASSLAGELGTGELFF. At the DNA level, the sequence is TGTGCCAGCAGCTTAGCGGGGGAGTTGGGCACCGGGGAGCTGTTTTTT. The chain is encoded by TRBV7-2 joined to TRBJ2-2, with the D call perhaps TRBD1 or TRBD2, each one matching 5 bases. Taken from the germline V gene, the CDR1 and CDR2 loops are SGHTA and FQGNSA. The CDR3 starts with the cysteine, ends with the phenylalanine, and has 16 residues. The only DNA kept is the CDR3, 48 bases in frame from the first base. Trimming at the junction amounts to 0 bases on V and 4 bases on J, and the germline ends lie 12 bases apart.